This T cell receptor beta chain emerged from a study of blood T cell repertoires in COVID-19. Study details: Material from acute and convalescent COVID-19 was sourced from the United States, Italy and Spain. PBMCs, B-cell-depleted T cells, or T cells provided the cDNA or gDNA that made up the material.

In the source study's methods: By means of reference gene primer amplification, nucleated cell counts were estimated. The protocol was immunoSEQ multiplex PCR, while the TCRdb copy is restricted to in-frame clones and leaves out a portion. The DNA gave D and trimming, while V, J and clone size come from that table. The data show 150,000 to 200,000 clones, around 85% seen once. J was trimmed by 9 bases and V by 1 base; bases with no gene match: 15. CDR3 length: 17 residues. Germline-derived CDR1 and CDR2 are LNHDA and SQIVND (reference sequence). The genes are TRBV19 and TRBJ1-5; 7 nucleotides line up with TRBD1. The sequence was collected from a man aged 55 to 70 with active or convalescent COVID-19. Input material: peripheral blood. In DNA form, the CDR3 reads TGTGCCAGTAGTATAGGGCGACAGGGCCTTCGACATGGGCCCCAGCATTTT. Its protein product is CASSIGRQGLRHGPQHF.